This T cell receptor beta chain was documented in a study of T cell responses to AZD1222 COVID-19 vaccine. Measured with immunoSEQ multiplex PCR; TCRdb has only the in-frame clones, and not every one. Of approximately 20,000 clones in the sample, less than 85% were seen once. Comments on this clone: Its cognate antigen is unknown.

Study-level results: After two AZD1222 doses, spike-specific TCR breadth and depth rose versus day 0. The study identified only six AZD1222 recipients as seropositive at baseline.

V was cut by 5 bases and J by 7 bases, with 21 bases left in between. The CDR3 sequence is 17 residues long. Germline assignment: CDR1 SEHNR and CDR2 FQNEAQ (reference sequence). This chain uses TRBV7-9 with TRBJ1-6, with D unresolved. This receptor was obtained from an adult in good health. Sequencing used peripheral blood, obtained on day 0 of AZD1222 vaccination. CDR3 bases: TGTGCCAGCAGCCAATTCGGGGTGCCGGCTTTAAATTCACCCCTCCACTTT. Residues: CASSQFGVPALNSPLHF.